This is a list of T cell receptor beta chains from one sample in a study of blood T cell repertoires in COVID-19. The method was immunoSEQ multiplex PCR; TCRdb's version includes in-frame clones alone and lacks a portion of them. There are about 130,000 clones in the sample; 55% to 75% occur only once, and 1.5% to 2% lies in the top ten. Sequencing input: peripheral blood. These receptors all come from a woman in her 70s with acute or convalescent COVID-19. CDR3s include the opening cysteine and the closing phenylalanine or tryptophan. Fields, in order: J gene, clone size, D gene, V gene, CDR3 DNA, CDR3 protein. A D gene is named only where the DNA matches it firmly. Size is omitted from some rows. Given values are once, few, many or a class for expanded clones.

TRBJ2-3,-,TRBD2,TRBV7-9,TGTGCCAGCGTGCTAATTCCCGGGACTAGCGGCGGGACAGATACGCAGTATTTT,CASVLIPGTSGGTDTQYF
TRBJ1-6,-,-,TRBV2,TGTGCCAGCAGGACCGGTACAGGCAATTCACCCCTCCACTTT,CASRTGTGNSPLHF
TRBJ1-1,few,-,TRBV6-4,TGTGCCAGCAGTCCTTCGGGGGGGGCTCCTATGAACACTGAAGCTTTCTTT,CASSPSGGAPMNTEAFF
TRBJ1-1,-,-,TRBV29-1,TGCAGCGTTGAAGACAGTTTTGTTCAAGCTTTCTTT,CSVEDSFVQAFF
TRBJ1-5,-,TRBD1,TRBV4-1,TGCGCCAGCAGCCAACTCGGGACAGGGGGCCGCAATCAGCCCCAGCATTTT,CASSQLGTGGRNQPQHF
TRBJ1-1,few,TRBD1,TRBV7-9,TGTGCCAGCAGCTCATACGCAGGGACAGCCACTGAAGCTTTCTTT,CASSSYAGTATEAFF
TRBJ2-7,-,-,TRBV7-2,TGTGCCAGCAGCCGTGCCAGGGCGACCTACGAGCAGTACTTC,CASSRARATYEQYF
TRBJ1-2,-,-,TRBV28,TGTGCCAGCAGTTTAGCCCAGGGCTACACCTTC,CASSLAQGYTF
TRBJ1-2,-,-,TRBV7-9,TGTGCCAGCAGCTTAGCAGGTCGACAGGTTTATGGCTACACCTTC,CASSLAGRQVYGYTF
TRBJ1-4,-,-,TRBV9,TGTGCCAACCTACCCCAGGCACGTTTTAATGAAAAACTGTTTTTT,CANLPQARFNEKLFF
TRBJ2-3,-,TRBD1,TRBV4-1,TGCGCCAGCAGCCATACAACTACCGGGGACAGGGGCAGGTCAGATACGCAGTATTTT,CASSHTTTGDRGRSDTQYF
TRBJ2-5,-,TRBD2,TRBV7-8,TGTGCCAGCAGCCTGAAGGGACTAGCCGAGGGGACCCAGTACTTC,CASSLKGLAEGTQYF
TRBJ2-7,-,-,TRBV7-2,TGTGCCAGCAGCTCCAGGAAATTGGAGCAGTACTTC,CASSSRKLEQYF
TRBJ2-2,-,TRBD1,TRBV6-5,TGTGCCAGCAGTTACGCGGACAGGGACACCGGGGAGCTGTTTTTT,CASSYADRDTGELFF
TRBJ2-3,-,-,TRBV25-1,TGTGCCAGCAGCCCTTTGAGGAGCACAGATACGCAGTATTTT,CASSPLRSTDTQYF
TRBJ1-3,-,-,TRBV19,TGTGCCAGTACCCGTGGGAATTGGAGGCAGCCCTCTGGAAACACCATATATTTT,CASTRGNWRQPSGNTIYF
TRBJ1-4,-,TRBD1,TRBV4-3,TGCGCCAGCAGCCAAGAGGCGGACAGGGCAGAAAAACTGTTTTTT,CASSQEADRAEKLFF
TRBJ2-7,many,TRBD1,TRBV7-9,TGTGCCAGCAGCTCCGGGACAGTGTCCTACGAGCAGTACTTC,CASSSGTVSYEQYF
TRBJ1-2,-,TRBD1,TRBV4-2,TGTGCCAGCAGCCAAGCGGAGGACAGGGTCGATGGCTACACCTTC,CASSQAEDRVDGYTF
TRBJ1-2,-,-,TRBV7-8,TGTGCCAGCAGCTTACTCCGGGACACCTTTAACTATGGCTACACCTTC,CASSLLRDTFNYGYTF
TRBJ2-5,once,TRBD1,TRBV27,TGTGCCAGCAGTGCCCCCGGGACAGCCCAAGAGACCCAGTACTTC,CASSAPGTAQETQYF
TRBJ2-7,-,TRBD1,TRBV27,TGTGCCAGCAGTCCGCACCGGGACAGAGGCTACGAGCAGTACTTC,CASSPHRDRGYEQYF
TRBJ1-1,-,TRBD1,TRBV7-6,TGTGCCAGCAGCCCCCGGACAGGTGAAGCTTTCTTT,CASSPRTGEAFF
TRBJ1-5,few,-,TRBV3-1/TRBV3-2,TGTGCCAGCAGCCAAGGAACAGGGACGACCTATCAGCCCCAGCATTTT,CASSQGTGTTYQPQHF
TRBJ1-4,-,-,TRBV9,TGTGCCAGCAGCCCCGGGGGGGGGTATGAAAAACTGTTTTTT,CASSPGGGYEKLFF
TRBJ2-7,few,-,TRBV5-4,TGTGCCAGCAGCTTTCACGGGTACGAGCAGTACTTC,CASSFHGYEQYF
TRBJ1-2,-,-,TRBV5-6,TGTGCCAGCAGCTTGAACCTAAACTATGGCTACACCTTC,CASSLNLNYGYTF
TRBJ2-1,few,TRBD2,TRBV20-1,TGCAGTGCTAGTAGTGGCGGGGGGGCCGACAATGAGCAGTTCTTC,CSASSGGGADNEQFF
TRBJ1-6,few,-,TRBV5-4,TGTGCCAGCAGCTTGGCAGGGTTTACCCATTCACCCCTCCACTTT,CASSLAGFTHSPLHF
TRBJ2-2,-,-,TRBV19,TGTGCCAGTAGTATATCGGGGGGCGTCGGGGAGCTGTTTTTT,CASSISGGVGELFF
TRBJ1-6,-,TRBD1,TRBV25-1,TGTGCCAGCAGTGCTCCGACAGGGAATAATTCACCCCTCCACTTT,CASSAPTGNNSPLHF
TRBJ1-4,-,-,TRBV23-1,TGCGCCAGCAGCCCTCCGTGGAGGGGAAATGAAAAACTGTTTTTT,CASSPPWRGNEKLFF
TRBJ2-3,few,TRBD1,TRBV28,TGTGCCAGCAATACAGGGGGGAGAGATACGCAGTATTTT,CASNTGGRDTQYF
TRBJ2-4,-,-,TRBV19,TGTGCCAGTAGTATAGAAGCAGGCTTAGCCAAAAACATTCAGTACTTC,CASSIEAGLAKNIQYF
TRBJ1-2,-,TRBD1,TRBV6-1,TGTGCCAGCAGGGAAGGGGCAGGGGGCGGCTATGGCTACACCTTC,CASREGAGGGYGYTF
TRBJ1-2,-,TRBD1,TRBV18,TGTGCCAGCTCACGTGGGGCAGGGGGCGACTATGGCTACACCTTC,CASSRGAGGDYGYTF
TRBJ1-3,-,-,TRBV5-6,TGTGCCAGCAGCTTGTCAGGGGTTGGAAACACCATATATTTT,CASSLSGVGNTIYF
TRBJ2-5,-,TRBD1,TRBV5-5,TGTGCCAGCACTTTACTACAGGGGGTAGAGACCCAGTACTTC,CASTLLQGVETQYF